Shown below are 22 T cell receptor beta chains from a single sample sequenced in a study of cytomegalovirus exposure and HLA in healthy donors. Primers for the PCR totalled 60 Vbeta and 13 Jbeta. Using immunoSEQ multiplex PCR, the repertoire was profiled, and TCRdb retains in-frame clones only, with some absent. The data contain 100,000 to 120,000 clones, around 76% of them singletons. The sample comprised PBMCs. Receptors were obtained from a young man in good health and CMV-seropositive.

The chain recombines TRBV4-3 with TRBJ2-2; 7 bases line up with TRBD2. V shed 0 bases and J 2 bases; nucleotides not matched to a gene: 6. Germline loops: CDR1 LGHNA, CDR2 YSLEER. The CDR3 is made up of 17 amino acids. The CDR3 DNA is TGCGCCAGCAGCCAAGATCCGGGGGGACCCAACACCGGGGAGCTGTTTTTT. Residues: CASSQDPGGPNTGELFF.

The J gene is TRBJ2-3, the V gene TRBV6-4; 11 nucleotides match TRBD2. CDR1 is MRHNA and CDR2 is SNTAGT in the germline V gene. V was clipped by 4 bases and J by 2 bases; unmatched bases: 5. The CDR3 spans 16 residues. The CDR3 region is CASSALAGGTTDTQYF. Written as DNA, the CDR3 is TGTGCCAGCAGTGCCCTAGCGGGGGGAACCACAGATACGCAGTATTTT.

The chain carries TRBV4-1 and TRBJ1-1; tentatively, D is TRBD1 (6 bases). Trimming left V 0 bases short and J 4 bases short, with 12 bases between. The CDR3 loop spans 15 amino acids. From germline, CDR1 is MGHRA and CDR2 YSYEKL. The CDR3 DNA reads as TGCGCCAGCAGCCAAGAGATGACAGGTGGCACTGAAGCTTTCTTT. Translated: CASSQEMTGGTEAFF.

The chain combines TRBV27 with TRBJ1-2; 7 nucleotides match TRBD1. The CDR3 is made up of 14 amino acids. V was pared by 2 bases and J by 6 bases, with 6 bases of the junction left unmatched. Per germline, CDR1 MNHEY and CDR2 SMNVEV (reference sequence). In nucleotides, the CDR3 is TGTGCCAGCAGTTTAACCCACAGGGGAGATGGCTACACCTTC. It encodes CASSLTHRGDGYTF.

V and J are TRBV7-9 and TRBJ1-5, with 7 nucleotides matching TRBD1. There are 14 residues in the CDR3. Losses at the gene ends were 5 bases for V and 7 bases for J; bases not matched to a gene: 8. The germline CDR1 and CDR2 sequences are SEHNR and FQNEAQ (reference sequence). CDR3 DNA: TGTGCCAGCAGCCAAGACAGGGCGGAACAGCCCCAGCATTTT. It encodes CASSQDRAEQPQHF.

This chain joins TRBV2 and TRBJ2-7; 7 bases align to TRBD1. The germline gives CDR1 SNHLY, CDR2 FYNNEI. Trimming removed 6 bases from V and 2 bases from J; junction bases left unmatched: 7. This CDR3 comprises 14 residues. CDR3 sequence (DNA): TGTGCCAGCAGCGAGGGGACAGCCCCCTACGAGCAGTACTTC. Its translation is CASSEGTAPYEQYF.

A single count supports this clone. The chain uses TRBV28 and TRBJ2-7; 12 bases match TRBD2. J lost 3 bases, V lost 6 bases, and 0 bases had no gene match. CDR1 is MDHEN and CDR2 is SYDVKM in the germline V gene. CDR3 length: 13 amino acids. CDR3 sequence: CASRTSGGYEQYF. The CDR3 region has the DNA TGTGCCAGCAGGACTAGCGGGGGCTACGAGCAGTACTTC. Using reference TRBV28 and TRBJ2-7 for the parts outside the CDR3, the full variable domain is DVKVTQSSRYLVKRTGEKVFLECVQDMDHENMFWYRQDPGLGLRLIYFSYDVKMKEKGDIPEGYSVSREKKERFSLILESASTNQTSMYLCASRTSGGYEQYFGPGTRLTVT.

The rearrangement links TRBV9 to TRBJ1-4; 7 bases are shared with TRBD1. V lost 3 bases and J lost 1; bases outside the gene matches: 3. CDR1 is SGDLS, CDR2 YYNGEE, per germline. The length of the CDR3 is 15 residues. CDR3: CASSASGGTNEKLFF. In DNA, the CDR3 is TGTGCCAGCAGCGCATCAGGGGGAACTAATGAAAAACTGTTTTTT.

V is TRBV27 and J is TRBJ2-1; 10 bases are a match to TRBD2. Trimming removed 5 bases from V and 3 bases from J; junction bases left unmatched: 7. The length of the CDR3 is 16 residues. Germline-derived CDR1 and CDR2 are MNHEY and SMNVEV (reference sequence). CDR3 in amino acids: CASSIRASGGYNEQFF. DNA for the CDR3: TGTGCCAGCAGTATAAGGGCTAGCGGGGGCTACAATGAGCAGTTCTTC.

This sequence joins TRBV5-4 and TRBJ2-7; weak D call: TRBD1 (6 bases). The CDR3 is made up of 14 amino acids. Per the germline V gene, CDR1 is SGHNT and CDR2 is YYREEE (reference sequence). With 1 base removed from V and 2 bases from J, the gap between germline ends came to 10 bases. CDR3: CASSLFQGTYEQYF. CDR3 DNA: TGTGCCAGCAGCTTGTTCCAGGGGACCTACGAGCAGTACTTC.

The J gene is TRBJ2-5, the V gene TRBV4-2; TRBD2 agrees at 8 bases. V dropped 0 bases and J dropped 1; count of bases not matched to a gene: 4. There are 16 residues in the CDR3. Germline CDR1 reads LGHNA; CDR2 reads YNFKEQ. In nucleotides, the CDR3 is TGTGCCAGCAGCCAAGATACAGCGGGGGCCCAAGAGACCCAGTACTTC. Its protein is CASSQDTAGAQETQYF.

This sequence joins TRBV4-2 and TRBJ2-2; a weak D match, TRBD2 (7 bases). This CDR3 comprises 16 residues. The germline V gene has CDR1 LGHNA and CDR2 YNFKEQ. Trimming removed 2 bases at V and 1 base at J, with 11 bases between. The chain's CDR3 is CASSQPRGQNTGELFF. Here the CDR3 DNA reads TGTGCCAGCAGCCAACCGCGGGGGCAGAACACCGGGGAGCTGTTTTTT.

The genes are TRBV7-2 and TRBJ1-1; D is uncertain. The CDR3 totals 13 residues. V was cut by 4 bases and J by 1 base, with 7 bases left in between. Germline assignment: CDR1 SGHTA and CDR2 FQGNSA. Here the CDR3 DNA reads TGTGCCAGCAGCTCCTCGGGGAACACTGAAGCTTTCTTT. This sequence encodes CASSSSGNTEAFF.

The chain combines TRBV5-5 with TRBJ2-1; 9 nucleotides align to TRBD2. The J segment lost 0 bases and the V segment lost 1 base, leaving 11 bases of the junction unmatched. Germline assignment: CDR1 SGHKS and CDR2 YYEKEE (reference sequence). This CDR3 has 19 residues. CDR3 in amino acids: CASSLQLLAGLSSYNEQFF. The DNA of the CDR3 is TGTGCCAGCAGCTTGCAGTTGCTAGCGGGGCTTAGCTCCTACAATGAGCAGTTCTTC.

The rearrangement joins TRBV4-3 to TRBJ2-7, with a possible D match to TRBD1 (5 bases). The CDR3 has 15 residues. CDR1 is LGHNA, CDR2 YSLEER, per germline. V was pared by 4 bases and J by 1 base, with 14 bases between. CDR3 sequence reads: CASSPDILLSYEQYF. Here the CDR3 DNA reads TGCGCCAGCAGCCCGGACATTCTACTTTCCTACGAGCAGTACTTC.

The rearrangement joins TRBV19 to TRBJ1-2; D may be TRBD1 (6 bases). The CDR3 sequence is 12 residues long. CDR1 and CDR2 from the germline V gene are LNHDA and SQIVND (reference sequence). The V and J ends lost 6 bases and 4 bases respectively, with 9 bases between them. The CDR3 is CASRLDSYGYTF. As DNA, the CDR3 is TGTGCCAGTAGGCTGGACAGCTATGGCTACACCTTC.

The gene calls are TRBV4-3 and TRBJ1-6; D is ambiguous. Germline V gene data show CDR1 as LGHNA and CDR2 as YSLEER. This CDR3 is built from 15 residues. V was cut by 0 bases and J by 13 bases, with 16 bases left in between. CDR3 in DNA: TGCGCCAGCAGCCAAGATGGGCTTTTCCCCTCTCCCCTCCACTTT. Its protein product is CASSQDGLFPSPLHF.

The J gene is TRBJ1-5, the V gene TRBV6-5, with 7 bases fitting TRBD1. V shed 6 bases, J shed 6 bases, and the junction held 8 bases outside the gene matches. The CDR3 extends over 14 amino acids. From germline, CDR1 is MNHEY and CDR2 SVGAGI. CDR3: CASSPSQGGQPQHF. CDR3 nucleotide sequence: TGTGCCAGCAGCCCCAGCCAGGGGGGTCAGCCCCAGCATTTT.

This chain joins TRBV9 and TRBJ2-2; D is uncertain. Germline V CDR1 and CDR2: SGDLS, YYNGEE. The CDR3 has 12 residues. Trimming shortened V by 4 bases and J by 2 bases, and 3 bases separated the two germline ends. For the CDR3, the DNA is TGTGCCAGCAGCCTTAACACCGGGGAGCTGTTTTTT. It translates to CASSLNTGELFF.

This clone was detected only once. This chain connects TRBV15 to TRBJ2-1; 8 bases are a match to TRBD2. From germline, CDR1 is LNHNV and CDR2 YYDKDF (reference sequence). The junction had 11 bases not matched to a gene; V was cut back by 3 bases and J by 10 bases. The CDR3 spans 15 residues. CDR3 protein: CATSSTAGGAWEQFF. CDR3 nucleotides: TGTGCCACCAGCAGCACCGCCGGGGGGGCTTGGGAGCAGTTCTTC.

The chain recombines TRBV28 with TRBJ1-5, with a possible D match to TRBD1 (6 bases). The CDR3 loop spans 15 amino acids. Germline V gives CDR1 MDHEN, CDR2 SYDVKM. The germline V and J ends were trimmed by 6 bases and 1 base, with 13 bases remaining between them. The CDR3 protein is CASSWQGKSNQPQHF. CDR3 nucleotides: TGTGCCAGCAGCTGGCAGGGGAAGAGCAATCAGCCCCAGCATTTT.

The CDR3 spells CASSRFLAGGGDTQYF. The CDR3 nucleotides read TGCGCCAGCAGCCGCTTCCTAGCGGGGGGCGGAGATACGCAGTATTTT. This chain uses TRBV4-1 with TRBJ2-3; 11 nucleotides match TRBD2. The CDR3 spans 16 residues. Per germline, CDR1 MGHRA and CDR2 YSYEKL. V shed 4 bases and J 5 bases; nucleotides not matched to a gene: 8.